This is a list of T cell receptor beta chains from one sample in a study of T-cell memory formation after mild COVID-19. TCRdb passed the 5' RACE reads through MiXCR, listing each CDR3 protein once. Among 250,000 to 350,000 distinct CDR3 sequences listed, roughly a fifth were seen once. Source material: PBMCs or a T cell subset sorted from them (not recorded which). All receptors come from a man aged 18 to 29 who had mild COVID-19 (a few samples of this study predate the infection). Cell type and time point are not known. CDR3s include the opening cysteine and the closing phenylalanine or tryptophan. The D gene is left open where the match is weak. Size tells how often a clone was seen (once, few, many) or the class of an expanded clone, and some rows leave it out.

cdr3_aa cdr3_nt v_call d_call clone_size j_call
CASSFPYSTDTQYF TGCGCCAGCAGCTTTCCCTATAGCACAGATACGCAGTATTTT TRBV5-1 - - TRBJ2-3
CASSLVGGLGNQPQHF TGCGCCAGCAGCTTGGTGGGGGGCCTTGGCAATCAGCCCCAGCATTTT TRBV5-1 - - TRBJ1-5
CSARVEASLGETQYF TGCAGTGCTCGAGTGGAGGCTAGCCTAGGGGAGACCCAGTACTTC TRBV20-1 - few TRBJ2-5
CASRSGTGVIFRMNTEAFF TGTGCCAGCAGGTCCGGGACAGGGGTTATTTTCCGCATGAACACTGAAGCTTTCTTT TRBV7-9 TRBD1 few TRBJ1-1
CSARDKAWDEKLFF TGCAGTGCTAGGGACAAGGCTTGGGATGAAAAACTGTTTTTT TRBV20-1 - few TRBJ1-4
CATSRNQETQYF TGTGCCACCAGTCGCAACCAAGAGACCCAGTACTTC TRBV15 - few TRBJ2-5
CASSLGATGGEETQYF TGTGCCAGCAGCTTAGGGGCGACAGGGGGCGAAGAGACCCAGTACTTC TRBV7-8 TRBD1 few TRBJ2-5
CASSLFSASGRVKNIQYF TGTGCCAGCAGTTTATTTTCAGCTTCGGGACGGGTCAAAAACATTCAGTACTTC TRBV28 - - TRBJ2-4
CASSSNRGEGTEAFF TGTGCCAGCAGCTCCAACAGGGGGGAGGGCACTGAAGCTTTCTTT TRBV5-4 TRBD1 - TRBJ1-1
CATGQGGFVGGETQYF TGTGCCACCGGACAGGGAGGATTCGTTGGAGGAGAGACCCAGTACTTC TRBV15 TRBD1 - TRBJ2-5
CASSQVGTEKAFF TGTGCCAGCAGCCAAGTGGGGACGGAAAAAGCTTTCTTT TRBV14 - - TRBJ1-1
CASSGRGGNEQFF TGTGCCAGCAGCGGCCGGGGGGGCAACGAGCAGTTCTTC TRBV11-2 TRBD2 - TRBJ2-1
CASSPTSSQQFF TGTGCCAGCAGTCCGACTTCATCTCAGCAGTTCTTC TRBV6-2/TRBV6-3 - - TRBJ2-1
CASSWSGQGYEQYF TGTGCCAGCAGCTGGTCAGGACAGGGCTACGAGCAGTACTTC TRBV7-9 TRBD1 - TRBJ2-7
CASSLGTEDTQYF TGTGCCAGCAGTTTAGGGACAGAAGATACGCAGTATTTT TRBV12-3/TRBV12-4 - many TRBJ2-3